This entry lists 17 T cell receptor beta chains sequenced from one sample in a study of blood T cell repertoires in COVID-19. Sequenced by immunoSEQ multiplex PCR; TCRdb stores in-frame clones only, minus some. The top ten clones hold roughly 4% of a sample with 250,000 to 350,000 clones, around 87% of them seen once. The sample consisted of peripheral blood. These receptors were collected from a woman aged 50 to 60 with active or convalescent COVID-19.

The V gene is TRBV7-2, the J gene TRBJ1-1, with TRBD1 as a possible D gene (6 bases). The CDR3 has 13 amino acids. Trimming left V 5 bases short and J 4 bases short, with 11 bases between. Germline V lookup: CDR1 SGHTA, CDR2 FQGNSA. The CDR3 DNA is TGTGCCAGCAGCCGACAGGTGGCCACTGAAGCTTTCTTT. Its protein is CASSRQVATEAFF.

This sequence joins TRBV6-5 and TRBJ2-7; perhaps TRBD1 as D (6 bases). The germline CDR1 and CDR2 sequences are MNHEY and SVGAGI. This CDR3 has 13 residues. Trimming stripped 5 bases from V and 6 bases from J, with 14 bases between. CDR3 nucleotides: TGTGCCAGCAGTCAGGGGCTGGGGGCCGAGCAGTACTTC. Residues: CASSQGLGAEQYF.

V is TRBV3-1 (or the pseudogene TRBV3-2) and J is TRBJ1-2, with D possibly being TRBD1 (6 bases). V was clipped by 3 bases and J by 6 bases, with 11 bases between them. Germline CDR1 is LGHDT and CDR2 is YNNKEL (reference sequence). This CDR3 region has 13 residues. The CDR3, as DNA: TGTGCCAGCAGCCATCACAGGGCCCATGGCTACACCTTC. This encodes CASSHHRAHGYTF.

This clone occurred a few times. The chain joins TRBV28 to TRBJ1-2; weak D call: TRBD1 (5 bases). Germline V lookup: CDR1 MDHEN, CDR2 SYDVKM. The CDR3 runs to 16 residues. V was shortened by 6 bases and J by 0 bases, with 17 bases between the two germline ends. The CDR3 spells CASSLTDKYTNYGYTF. In nucleotides, the CDR3 is TGTGCCAGCAGCCTTACGGACAAGTACACTAACTATGGCTACACCTTC.

This chain joins TRBV27 and TRBJ1-5; perhaps TRBD1 as D (5 bases). Trimming took 2 bases from V and 4 from J, leaving 18 bases between them. This CDR3 spans 17 amino acids. The germline CDR1 and CDR2 sequences are MNHEY and SMNVEV (reference sequence). CDR3 nucleotide sequence: TGTGCCAGCAGTTTAGGGTTTTGGGGGGGAGGTAATCAGCCCCAGCATTTT. This translates into CASSLGFWGGGNQPQHF.

The chain carries TRBV29-1 and TRBJ1-2; 7 bases fit TRBD1. Germline V gene data show CDR1 as SQVTM and CDR2 as ANQGSEA. This CDR3 contains 11 residues. Trimming cost V 4 bases and J 8 bases; bases outside gene matches: 4. The CDR3 here is CSVAGGGGYTF. For the CDR3, the DNA is TGCAGCGTTGCAGGGGGAGGAGGCTACACCTTC.

This chain links TRBV4-3 with TRBJ1-1; a possible D gene is TRBD1 (5 bases). Germline CDR1 reads LGHNA; CDR2 reads YSLEER. This CDR3 has 16 amino acids. Trimming shortened V by 0 bases and J by 1 base, and 12 bases separated the two germline ends. The CDR3 DNA sequence: TGCGCCAGCAGCCAAGATCGGAGGGGTTCGAACACTGAAGCTTTCTTT. Translating it yields CASSQDRRGSNTEAFF.

V and J are TRBV27 and TRBJ1-2; D might be TRBD1 (5 bases). This CDR3 is built from 14 residues. The germline V gene has CDR1 MNHEY and CDR2 SMNVEV (reference sequence). V shed 6 bases and J shed 8 bases, with 19 bases lying between them. The CDR3 sequence: CASSQGGGAEGYTF. The CDR3 nucleotides read TGTGCCAGCAGCCAGGGCGGAGGGGCTGAGGGCTACACCTTC.

The rearrangement links TRBV20-1 to TRBJ1-2; no reliable D call. Germline V gene lookup returns CDR1 DFQATT and CDR2 SNEGSKA (reference sequence). The CDR3 covers 11 residues. V was trimmed by 1 base and J by 6 bases, leaving 6 bases between them. In DNA, the CDR3 is TGCAGTGCTAGAGGGCCCCATGGCTACACCTTC. Its protein is CSARGPHGYTF.

The chain joins TRBV29-1 to TRBJ1-2, with D perhaps TRBD1 (6 bases). The germline V gene encodes CDR1 SQVTM and CDR2 ANQGSEA. CDR3 length equals 12 residues. The V end lost 7 bases, the J end lost 1 base, and 10 bases lay between the germline ends. DNA of the CDR3: TGCAGCGGCACACAGGGTAACTATGGCTACACCTTC. This gives the protein CSGTQGNYGYTF. Full variable domain (rest looked up from reference TRBV29-1 and TRBJ1-2): SAVISQKPSRDICQRGTSLTIQCQVDSQVTMMFWYRQQPGQSLTLIATANQGSEATYESGFVIDKFPISRPNLTFSTLTVSNMSPEDSSIYLCSGTQGNYGYTFGSGTRLTVV.

The rearrangement joins TRBV6-5 to TRBJ1-1, with 7 bases fitting TRBD1. V shed 2 bases and J 4 bases; nucleotides not matched to a gene: 1. CDR1 and CDR2 (germline): MNHEY, SVGAGI. The CDR3 spans 13 residues. CDR3: CASSYRTGTEAFF. The CDR3 nucleotides read TGTGCCAGCAGTTACCGGACAGGCACTGAAGCTTTCTTT.

This sequence joins TRBV4-2 and TRBJ2-5, with D tentatively TRBD2 (6 bases). The CDR3 extends over 16 amino acids. Germline CDR1 LGHNA, CDR2 YNFKEQ. V was pared by 0 bases and J by 3 bases, with 14 bases between. The CDR3 DNA reads TGTGCCAGCAGCCAAGATCTGGGACTGGGAAAAGAGACCCAGTACTTC. This gives the protein CASSQDLGLGKETQYF.

The chain links TRBV7-9 to TRBJ2-3; 8 bases fit TRBD1. Germline V CDR1 and CDR2: SEHNR, FQNEAQ (reference sequence). The ends lost 4 bases at V and 1 base at J; junction bases unmatched: 13. CDR3 length: 18 residues. The CDR3 sequence: CASSSRDRNNRGTDTQYF. The CDR3, as DNA: TGTGCCAGCAGCTCCCGGGACAGGAACAACAGAGGCACAGATACGCAGTATTTT.

This clone showed up just once. V usage is TRBV2 and J usage is TRBJ2-1; 11 nucleotides align to TRBD2. Trimming removed 4 bases from V and 8 bases from J; junction bases left unmatched: 7. Germline CDR1 is SNHLY and CDR2 is FYNNEI. The CDR3 covers 15 residues. This chain's CDR3 is CASSVLAGGGDEQFF. CDR3 DNA sequence: TGTGCCAGCAGTGTTCTAGCGGGGGGAGGGGATGAGCAGTTCTTC.

This clone was picked up a small number of times. V gene TRBV27 combines with J gene TRBJ1-5; D is undetermined. Between the trimmed V and J ends, which lost 5 bases and 0 bases, there was a span of 11 bases. This CDR3 has 15 amino acids. Germline V gene lookup returns CDR1 MNHEY and CDR2 SMNVEV (reference sequence). This CDR3 reads CASSGLSYSNQPQHF. The CDR3 nucleotides read TGTGCCAGCAGTGGACTATCTTATAGCAATCAGCCCCAGCATTTT.

The chain's CDR3 is CASSRGGVLFAGELFF. The CDR3 region has the DNA TGCGCCAGCAGCAGGGGCGGGGTGCTTTTCGCCGGGGAGCTGTTTTTT. The genes are TRBV4-1 and TRBJ2-2, with a tentative D call TRBD2 (6 bases). Trimming took off 5 bases at V and 6 bases at J, with 19 bases between the two ends. Germline V CDR1 and CDR2: MGHRA, YSYEKL. The CDR3 covers 16 residues.

The V and J genes are TRBV6-1 and TRBJ2-5; 7 positions agree with TRBD1. This CDR3 spans 15 amino acids. The germline V gene encodes CDR1 MNHNS and CDR2 SASEGT. With V trimmed by 2 bases and J by 8 bases, 11 bases remained unmatched. Written as DNA, the CDR3 is TGTGCCAGCAGTGAAACAGGACAGGTAGCCACTACCCAGTACTTC. This sequence encodes CASSETGQVATTQYF.